This T cell receptor beta chain appears in the sequencing data of a study of beta chain features in type 1 diabetes. Study-level findings and limits: Across patients, naive, central memory and Treg TCRB repertoires exhibited apparently greater similarity than was observed across healthy donors. People with Type 1 diabetes carried modestly yet significantly shorter TCRB CDR3s in all four CD4+ subsets. Lower insertion and higher deletion counts appeared at VDJ junctions in type 1 diabetes patients.

Cell sorting via CD45RO/CCR7/CD25/CD127/CD95/CD27 was performed to obtain CD4+ naive, central memory, regulatory and stem cell-like memory cells. Over 95% purity was reached by all sorted populations. V lost 3 bases to trimming and J lost 6 bases; unmatched junction nucleotides: 11. The CDR3 has 16 residues. Germline V gene lookup returns CDR1 LGHNA and CDR2 YSLEER. Investigators reverse transcribed all isolated RNA, so they sequenced expressed TCRB transcripts. Method: immunoSEQ multiplex PCR; TCRdb's copy keeps in-frame clones and lacks some. Found here are about 130,000 clones, around 9% of them singletons; the top ten hold under 0.9%. A word on this clone: The antigen is unknown.

The sequencing sample was made of central memory CD4+ T cells from blood. This chain links TRBV4-3 with TRBJ2-1; 7 bases align to TRBD2. This sequence originates from a man aged 30 to 39 with type 1 diabetes. In DNA form, the CDR3 reads TGCGCCAGCAGCCATTCAGGAAGGGAGGGGCGCAATGAGCAGTTCTTC. It encodes CASSHSGREGRNEQFF.